This T cell receptor (beta chain) was observed in a study of cytomegalovirus exposure and HLA in healthy donors. The PCR contained 60 Vbeta and 13 Jbeta primers. Produced via immunoSEQ multiplex PCR; TCRdb's table is partial and in-frame only. The sample has around 150,000 clones, around four fifths seen once; the top ten hold more than 1.2%. CDR1 and CDR2 (germline): SNHLY, FYNNEI. The CDR3 is made up of 14 amino acids. With V trimmed by 7 bases and J by 5 bases, 9 bases remained unmatched. The chain employs TRBV2 and TRBJ2-5, with 8 bases that match TRBD1. Sequenced sample: PBMCs. This TCR was recovered from a male donor in good health and CMV-seronegative. Here the CDR3 reads CASNKRQGRETQYF. Here the CDR3 DNA reads TGTGCCAGCAACAAACGACAGGGGCGGGAGACCCAGTACTTC. Looking up the rest from reference TRBV2 and TRBJ2-5 gives the full variable domain: EPEVTQTPSHQVTQMGQEVILRCVPISNHLYFYWYRQILGQKVEFLVSFYNNEISEKSEIFDDQFSVERPDGSNFTLKIRSTKLEDSAMYFCASNKRQGRETQYFGPGTRLLVL.